This T cell receptor (beta chain) was sequenced during a study of blood T cell repertoires in COVID-19. Study-wide background: Some COVID-19 samples were acute and others convalescent; all came from the United States, Italy and Spain. Sample material is recorded as cDNA or gDNA derived from T cells, B-cell-depleted T cells, or PBMCs.

As handled by the study authors: Reference gene primers were amplified, and this amplification served to estimate nucleated cell counts. Data came from immunoSEQ multiplex PCR; TCRdb stores just in-frame clones and leaves some out. The DNA gave D and trimming, while V, J and clone size come from that table. This table holds roughly 180,000 clones, roughly four fifths found once. Points on this clone: The same CDR3 is also encoded by other DNA sequences in this sample.

Trimming removed 5 bases at V and 0 bases at J, with 6 bases between. Germline values: CDR1 SEHNR, CDR2 FQNEAQ (reference sequence). This CDR3 spans 13 amino acids. Participants were aged about 18 to 100 years, lived in over 20 US areas, and enrolled virtually. The sequencing sample was made of PBMCs or T cells enriched from blood (not recorded which). The clonotype was recovered from a middle-aged man who had recovered from COVID-19. J is TRBJ2-3 and V is TRBV7-9; D not resolved. The CDR3 coding sequence is TGTGCCAGCAGCCCCCCTAGCACAGATACGCAGTATTTT. This sequence encodes CASSPPSTDTQYF. The full variable domain, in which reference TRBV7-9 and TRBJ2-3 provide the parts outside the CDR3, is DTGVSQNPRHKITKRGQNVTFRCDPISEHNRLYWYRQTLGQGPEFLTYFQNEAQLEKSRLLSDRFSAERPKGSFSTLEIQRTEQGDSAMYLCASSPPSTDTQYFGPGTRLTVL.